Below are 21 T cell receptor beta chains sequenced from a single sample in a study of CXCR3-negative and CXCR3-positive naive CD8 T cells. With UMI labels, 5' RACE was used to prepare the TRB cDNA libraries. With the 5' RACE reads reprocessed, TCRdb shows one record per CDR3 protein and no DNA. This sample's table reports about 26,000 distinct CDR3 sequences. Input material: naive CXCR3- CD8+ T cells from blood. Described subset: CD45RO-CCR7+CD27+CD95- naive CD8+ T cells lacking CXCR3 (TNR3-). Receptors were obtained from a human donor in good health. Some clones in this sample may be carry-over from other donors' samples.

This sequence joins TRBV29-1 and TRBJ2-7; with no DNA, the TCRdb D assignment of TRBD1 cannot be verified. The germline CDR1 and CDR2 sequences are SQVTM and ANQGSEA. This CDR3 comprises 14 residues. This CDR3 reads CSVEEGDKAYEQYF.

The chain carries TRBV4-3 and TRBJ2-7; TCRdb selects TRBD1, and the lack of DNA leaves this call unchecked. Per the germline V gene, CDR1 is LGHNA and CDR2 is YSLEER. The CDR3 is 15 amino acids. CDR3 loop: CASSQGTRGPYEQYF.

The chain couples TRBV7-9 to TRBJ2-7; TCRdb outputs TRBD2, but without DNA this stays unchecked. Germline V gene lookup returns CDR1 SEHNR and CDR2 FQNEAQ (reference sequence). CDR3 length: 15 amino acids. This CDR3 is CASRLYRGPESEQYF.

The J gene is TRBJ2-3, the V gene TRBV14. This CDR3 has 14 amino acids. The germline V gene has CDR1 SGHDN and CDR2 FVKESK. The CDR3 protein is CASSEPEEGYTQYF.

The chain carries TRBV28 and TRBJ2-4; TCRdb indicates TRBD1, and absent DNA this call remains unverified. CDR3 length: 17 amino acids. Germline assignment: CDR1 MDHEN and CDR2 SYDVKM. The CDR3 sequence: CASSLETGGQGKNIQYF.

J is TRBJ2-2 and V is TRBV4-1; TCRdb lists TRBD1, though no DNA is available to test this call. Looked up from germline, CDR1 is MGHRA and CDR2 is YSYEKL. The CDR3 spans 18 residues. The CDR3 region is CASSHLPTGRVNTGELFF.

The J gene is TRBJ2-3, the V gene TRBV29-1; TCRdb outputs TRBD2, but without DNA this stays unchecked. The CDR3 sequence is 16 residues long. Germline CDR1 and CDR2: SQVTM and ANQGSEA. CDR3 loop: CSVDDGGASSTDTQYF.

The chain joins TRBV28 to TRBJ1-1; TCRdb proposes TRBD1, but this gene call is untestable without DNA. The V gene's germline CDR1 is MDHEN and CDR2 SYDVKM. The CDR3 runs 15 residues. This chain's CDR3 is CASSPPGQVNTEAFF.

This chain uses TRBV4-3 with TRBJ2-2; TCRdb's D gene call, TRBD2, goes unchecked for lack of DNA. The CDR3 runs to 15 residues. CDR1 and CDR2 (germline): LGHNA, YSLEER. The CDR3 here is CASSQVGPNTGELFF.

The V call is TRBV15, the J call TRBJ2-6. The CDR3 spans 15 residues. CDR1 is LNHNV and CDR2 is YYDKDF in the germline V gene (reference sequence). CDR3 sequence: CATSRGFDGANVLTF.

This sequence joins TRBV28 and TRBJ2-1; checking the TCRdb D call of TRBD1 is not possible without DNA. This CDR3 has 16 residues. Germline CDR1 reads MDHEN; CDR2 reads SYDVKM. Here the CDR3 reads CASAPPGDSPYNEQFF.

This sequence joins TRBV15 and TRBJ2-7; TCRdb's D gene call, TRBD1, goes unchecked for lack of DNA. Germline lookup yields CDR1 LNHNV and CDR2 YYDKDF (reference sequence). The CDR3 runs 18 residues. Here the CDR3 reads CATSRELQTGGLGYEQYF.

This CDR3 reads CASSLLGLYEQYF. The chain has TRBV7-9 and TRBJ2-7. The CDR3 covers 13 residues. CDR1 and CDR2 from the germline V gene are SEHNR and FQNEAQ (reference sequence).

CDR3 amino acids: CASSLDNQPQHF. The chain is built from TRBV12-3 or TRBV12-4 and TRBJ1-5. This CDR3 has 12 residues.

The J gene is TRBJ1-1, the V gene TRBV25-1; lacking DNA, the TRBD1 call made by TCRdb goes unchecked. The CDR3 loop spans 17 amino acids. Germline V gene lookup returns CDR1 MGHDK and CDR2 SYGVNS. This CDR3 is CASIEGTGAFMNTEAFF.

V gene TRBV6-5 combines with J gene TRBJ2-3; there is no DNA to check the TCRdb D call of TRBD2. The length of the CDR3 is 16 residues. Per germline, CDR1 MNHEY and CDR2 SVGAGI. The CDR3 loop reads CASSYSGSGRTDTQYF.

CDR3 amino acids: CSARDPQGNRNNEQFF. The chain uses TRBV20-1 and TRBJ2-1; lacking DNA, the TRBD1 call made by TCRdb goes unchecked. This CDR3 spans 16 amino acids. CDR1 and CDR2 from the germline V gene are DFQATT and SNEGSKA (reference sequence).

This chain connects TRBV5-1 to TRBJ1-3. This CDR3 has 15 amino acids. CDR1 and CDR2 from the germline V gene are SGHRS and YFSETQ. The CDR3 protein is CASSLEGSSGNTIYF.

The chain joins TRBV5-8 to TRBJ2-5; TCRdb designates TRBD1, a call that cannot be tested without DNA. CDR1 is SGHTS and CDR2 is YDEGEE in the germline V gene. There are 14 residues in the CDR3. The CDR3 here is CASSPGQGLETQYF.

The CDR3 loop reads CASSYSPPGTGSPEQYF. The chain is built from TRBV6-5 and TRBJ2-7; TCRdb outputs TRBD1, but without DNA this stays unchecked. Per the germline V gene, CDR1 is MNHEY and CDR2 is SVGAGI. This CDR3 has 17 amino acids.

The V call is TRBV25-1, the J call TRBJ2-4; TCRdb calls TRBD1, which cannot be checked without DNA. The CDR3 loop spans 20 amino acids. The germline V gene encodes CDR1 MGHDK and CDR2 SYGVNS. CDR3 sequence: CASSELPGQGASVTKNIQYF.